This record covers a single T cell receptor beta chain. Its antigen is not known. The data were obtained in a study of cytomegalovirus exposure and HLA in healthy donors. Study-wide results and caveats: Later analysis placed DRB1 highest and HLA-C lowest in TCR association rates, which differed by HLA locus. On later analysis, the bulk of CMV-associated TCR beta chains appeared to be HLA-restricted. High sensitivity and specificity were reportedly achieved when the classifier diagnosed cytomegalovirus status.

The CDR3 is made up of 14 amino acids. Germline V gene sequence: CDR1 MGHRA, CDR2 YSYEKL. Vbeta (60) and Jbeta (13) primers were used in the PCR. TCRdb keeps only in-frame clones here, not all; method: immunoSEQ multiplex PCR. The sample has about 190,000 clones; roughly 80% are singletons. At the time of sampling, donors were nominally healthy, though unrecorded immune exposures were likely. This sequence was found in a woman under 40 in good health and CMV-seropositive. The sequenced sample consisted of PBMCs. This chain connects TRBV4-1 to TRBJ2-5, with 8 nucleotides matching TRBD1. The J call may be mistaken, given a closer DNA end match to TRBJ2-7. The CDR3 spells CASSHGTGPYEQYF. DNA for the CDR3: TGCGCCAGCAGCCACGGGACAGGCCCATACGAGCAGTACTTC.